What follows are 26 T cell receptor beta chains derived from one specimen sequenced in a study of blood T cell repertoires in COVID-19. Some clones are missing from TCRdb's copy, which holds only in-frame ones; the method was immunoSEQ multiplex PCR. The sample records around 100,000 clones, over 75% being singletons. Sequencing was done on a sample of peripheral blood. The receptors here all came from a young woman with acute or convalescent COVID-19.

This clone was observed a single time. The chain joins TRBV5-6 to TRBJ1-1; D remains ambiguous. Germline V lookup: CDR1 SGHDT, CDR2 YYEEEE. CDR3 length: 15 residues. Between the trimmed V and J ends, which lost 4 bases and 8 bases, there was a span of 21 bases. CDR3 sequence (DNA): TGTGCCAGCAGCCGTAGATCCGAAAGGACGGGAGAAGCTTTCTTT. Residues: CASSRRSERTGEAFF. The whole variable domain, remainder taken from reference TRBV5-6 and TRBJ1-1, is DAGVTQSPTHLIKTRGQQVTLRCSPKSGHDTVSWYQQALGQGPQFIFQYYEEEERQRGNFPDRFSGHQFPNYSSELNVNALLLGDSALYLCASSRRSERTGEAFFGQGTRLTVV.

The rearrangement uses TRBV20-1 and TRBJ2-7, with 10 nucleotides matching TRBD1. Germline CDR1 DFQATT, CDR2 SNEGSKA (reference sequence). The length of the CDR3 is 14 residues. Trimming cost V 3 bases and J 7 bases; bases outside gene matches: 9. The CDR3 sequence: CSASGGQGSGEQYF. CDR3 DNA sequence: TGCAGTGCTAGTGGGGGACAGGGGAGCGGGGAGCAGTACTTC.

This clone was seen a single time. The chain joins TRBV7-2 to TRBJ2-3; D call uncertain. The V end was cut by 3 bases, the J end by 3 bases, with 7 bases between. This CDR3 has 13 residues. Germline CDR1 and CDR2: SGHTA and FQGNSA. The CDR3 DNA sequence: TGTGCCAGCAGCTTTACCCAGACAGATACGCAGTATTTT. Amino acid sequence: CASSFTQTDTQYF.

The chain uses TRBV9 and TRBJ2-7, with D unclear. The CDR3 totals 17 residues. Germline V gives CDR1 SGDLS, CDR2 YYNGEE. Trimming removed 4 bases at V and 6 bases at J, with 26 bases between. CDR3 amino acids: CASSQTDETWSRGEQYF. CDR3 DNA: TGTGCCAGCAGCCAAACTGATGAAACCTGGAGTAGAGGCGAGCAGTACTTC.

This rearrangement joins TRBV3-1 (or the pseudogene TRBV3-2) to TRBJ1-2; D call uncertain. Germline V lookup: CDR1 LGHDT, CDR2 YNNKEL (reference sequence). This CDR3 has 16 amino acids. V lost 0 bases and J 2 bases, leaving 13 bases between the germline ends. Written as DNA, the CDR3 is TGTGCCAGCAGCCAAGAATCTGATGCAGGAAACTATGGCTACACCTTC. This translates into CASSQESDAGNYGYTF.

The chain recombines TRBV28 with TRBJ1-5; 7 bases line up with TRBD1. The ends lost 4 bases at V and 6 bases at J; junction bases unmatched: 12. Germline-derived CDR1 and CDR2 are MDHEN and SYDVKM. The CDR3 is made up of 16 amino acids. CDR3 loop: CASSSDRQGKSQPQHF. CDR3 bases: TGTGCCAGCAGTTCAGACCGACAGGGAAAAAGTCAGCCCCAGCATTTT.

CDR3 region: CASSGDRRSYEQYF. CDR3 in DNA: TGTGCCAGCAGTGGCGACAGGAGATCCTACGAGCAGTACTTC. The chain has TRBV2 and TRBJ2-7; TRBD1 might be the D (6 bases). Per germline, CDR1 SNHLY and CDR2 FYNNEI. The CDR3 is 14 amino acids. Trimming took 4 bases from V and 1 from J, leaving 11 bases between them. Variable domain in full (rest from reference TRBV2 and TRBJ2-7): EPEVTQTPSHQVTQMGQEVILRCVPISNHLYFYWYRQILGQKVEFLVSFYNNEISEKSEIFDDQFSVERPDGSNFTLKIRSTKLEDSAMYFCASSGDRRSYEQYFGPGTRLTVT.

The J gene is TRBJ1-6, the V gene TRBV7-6; D not resolved. Per germline, CDR1 SGHVS and CDR2 FNYEAQ. Between the trimmed V and J ends, which lost 1 base and 7 bases, there was a span of 14 bases. The CDR3 runs to 16 residues. CDR3 nucleotides: TGTGCCAGCAGCTTAGGGGTGGGCTCGGGGAATTCACCCCTCCACTTT. Amino acid sequence: CASSLGVGSGNSPLHF.

This clone was detected only once. V gene TRBV28 combines with J gene TRBJ1-5; D is unresolved. From germline, CDR1 is MDHEN and CDR2 SYDVKM. V was clipped by 10 bases and J by 0 bases, with 10 bases between them. The CDR3 consists of 13 residues. CDR3 bases: TGTGCCACAGACAATTTTAGCAATCAGCCCCAGCATTTT. It encodes CATDNFSNQPQHF.

V and J are TRBV5-1 and TRBJ2-1; 8 bases fit TRBD1. J lost 3 bases, V lost 2 bases, and 7 bases had no gene match. The CDR3 has 16 amino acids. Germline assignment: CDR1 SGHRS and CDR2 YFSETQ. CDR3 amino acids: CASSFGDRGLYNEQFF. The CDR3, as DNA: TGCGCCAGCAGCTTCGGAGACAGGGGCCTCTACAATGAGCAGTTCTTC.

The chain recombines TRBV27 with TRBJ1-6, with 7 nucleotides matching TRBD1. V was pared by 3 bases and J by 0 bases, with 2 bases of the junction left unmatched. The V gene's germline CDR1 is MNHEY and CDR2 SMNVEV (reference sequence). This CDR3 spans 16 amino acids. The CDR3 region is CASSFDRASYNSPLHF. The CDR3 coding sequence is TGTGCCAGCAGTTTCGACAGGGCCTCCTATAATTCACCCCTCCACTTT.

V gene TRBV11-2 combines with J gene TRBJ1-1; tentative D call: TRBD1 (5 bases). The CDR3 extends over 15 amino acids. Trimming removed 2 bases at V and 4 bases at J, with 14 bases between. In germline, CDR1 is SGHAT, CDR2 FQNNGV. CDR3 loop: CASSLLKGEGTEAFF. The CDR3, as DNA: TGTGCCAGCAGCTTATTGAAAGGGGAGGGCACTGAAGCTTTCTTT.

CDR3 residues: CASSPMAGSYEQYF. The CDR3 DNA reads TGTGCCAGCTCACCAATGGCAGGATCCTACGAGCAGTACTTC. The chain recombines TRBV18 with TRBJ2-7; D call uncertain. Trimming cost V 2 bases and J 1 base, with 9 bases left between them. Per germline, CDR1 KGHSH and CDR2 LQKENI. The CDR3 covers 14 residues.

The chain uses TRBV7-9 and TRBJ2-2; 7 bases are shared with TRBD1. The trim removed 5 bases at V and 5 bases at J, leaving 11 bases unmatched. This CDR3 contains 16 residues. Germline assignment: CDR1 SEHNR and CDR2 FQNEAQ (reference sequence). CDR3 in amino acids: CASSLNDRDLTGELFF. Here the CDR3 DNA reads TGTGCCAGCAGCCTTAATGACAGGGACCTTACCGGGGAGCTGTTTTTT.

J is TRBJ2-1 and V is TRBV12-5; 8 bases align to TRBD1. Germline CDR1 is LGHNT and CDR2 is FRNRAP. The V segment lost 7 bases and the J segment 3 bases; nucleotides outside the gene matches: 17. The CDR3 is made up of 18 amino acids. CDR3 DNA sequence: TGTGCTAGTGAGGGATATTCGCGAGACAGGGGTGACTACAATGAGCAGTTCTTC. Its translation is CASEGYSRDRGDYNEQFF. The full variable domain, completed using reference TRBV12-5 and TRBJ2-1, is DARVTQTPRHKVTEMGQEVTMRCQPILGHNTVFWYRQTMMQGLELLAYFRNRAPLDDSGMPKDRFSAEMPDATLATLKIQPSEPRDSAVYFCASEGYSRDRGDYNEQFFGPGTRLTVL.

This clone was recorded once. The V gene is TRBV14, the J gene TRBJ1-4, with TRBD1 matching 8 bases. This CDR3 contains 16 residues. The ends lost 4 bases at V and 3 bases at J; junction bases unmatched: 7. Germline V gene lookup returns CDR1 SGHDN and CDR2 FVKESK. Here the CDR3 DNA reads TGTGCCAGCAGCCGGGGCAGGGGGCTGGCTAATGAAAAACTGTTTTTT. Its protein product is CASSRGRGLANEKLFF.

The gene calls are TRBV7-9 and TRBJ1-1; TRBD1 matches at 7 bases. The CDR3 is 13 residues long. V was clipped by 5 bases and J by 4 bases; unmatched bases: 4. The germline gives CDR1 SEHNR, CDR2 FQNEAQ (reference sequence). The CDR3 region is CASSLDRVTEAFF. The DNA of the CDR3 is TGTGCCAGCAGCCTCGACAGGGTCACTGAAGCTTTCTTT.

This clone was recorded once. CDR3 sequence reads: CASSLGGPRSGNTIYF. The CDR3 DNA reads TGTGCCAGCAGCTTGGGGGGGCCCCGCTCTGGAAACACCATATATTTT. The V and J genes are TRBV5-6 and TRBJ1-3, with D tentatively TRBD1 (6 bases). The length of the CDR3 is 16 residues. The germline gives CDR1 SGHDT, CDR2 YYEEEE. With 0 bases removed from V and 0 bases from J, the gap between germline ends came to 10 bases.

The CDR3 nucleotides read TGTGCCAGCAGCTTCACGACTAGCGGGGGCCCTGAGGACGAGCAGTACTTC. Protein sequence: CASSFTTSGGPEDEQYF. This sequence joins TRBV11-2 and TRBJ2-7; 12 nucleotides match TRBD2. The CDR3 is made up of 17 amino acids. The ends lost 3 bases at V and 5 bases at J; junction bases unmatched: 11. Per germline, CDR1 SGHAT and CDR2 FQNNGV.

The J gene is TRBJ2-1, the V gene TRBV5-1; possible D gene TRBD1, 5 bases. The CDR3 has 15 residues. V lost 5 bases to trimming and J lost 6 bases, with 18 bases between them. Germline V gene data show CDR1 as SGHRS and CDR2 as YFSETQ. The CDR3 region is CASRPTGFVGNEQFF. The DNA for the CDR3 is TGCGCCAGCAGGCCCACAGGTTTTGTTGGCAATGAGCAGTTCTTC. Full variable domain (remainder filled in from reference TRBV5-1 and TRBJ2-1): KAGVTQTPRYLIKTRGQQVTLSCSPISGHRSVSWYQQTPGQGLQFLFEYFSETQRNKGNFPGRFSGRQFSNSRSEMNVSTLELGDSALYLCASRPTGFVGNEQFFGPGTRLTVL.

The CDR3 is CASSLGGSGDNSPLHF. The CDR3 DNA sequence: TGTGCCAGCAGTTTAGGCGGGAGTGGGGATAATTCACCCCTCCACTTT. The chain has TRBV28 and TRBJ1-6; D is ambiguous. CDR3 length: 16 amino acids. Trimming left V 2 bases short and J 5 bases short, with 13 bases between. The germline CDR1 and CDR2 sequences are MDHEN and SYDVKM.

J is TRBJ1-1 and V is TRBV7-8; D is unresolved. CDR1 and CDR2 (germline): SGHVS, FQNEAQ. Trimming stripped 1 base from V and 2 bases from J, with 8 bases between. The CDR3 extends over 14 amino acids. CDR3 in DNA: TGTGCCAGCAGCTTAGGGCTAGAAAACACTGAAGCTTTCTTT. This translates into CASSLGLENTEAFF.

This clone was seen a single time. V usage is TRBV5-8 and J usage is TRBJ2-5; perhaps TRBD2 as D (6 bases). Germline V lookup: CDR1 SGHTS, CDR2 YDEGEE. With 3 bases removed from V and 5 bases from J, the gap between germline ends came to 14 bases. This CDR3 comprises 14 residues. The CDR3 nucleotides are TGTGCCAGCAGCTCTCCCGGGGGTAGGGAGACCCAGTACTTC. Translated: CASSSPGGRETQYF. The entire variable domain, with the rest obtained from reference TRBV5-8 and TRBJ2-5, is as follows: EAGVTQSPTHLIKTRGQQATLRCSPISGHTSVYWYQQALGLGLQFLLWYDEGEERNRGNFPPRFSGRQFPNYSSELNVNALELEDSALYLCASSSPGGRETQYFGPGTRLLVL.

This clone appeared a few times. The genes are TRBV6-1 and TRBJ2-2; D possibly corresponds to TRBD1 (5 bases). The germline CDR1 and CDR2 sequences are MNHNS and SASEGT. The CDR3 runs 16 residues. V shed 4 bases and J shed 6 bases, with 18 bases lying between them. CDR3 in amino acids: CASSVLLWGAAGELFF. The CDR3 region has the DNA TGTGCCAGCAGTGTGCTTCTTTGGGGCGCGGCCGGGGAGCTGTTTTTT.

This rearrangement joins TRBV5-6 to TRBJ2-6; 10 nucleotides match TRBD1. Germline V CDR1 and CDR2: SGHDT, YYEEEE. J gave up 3 bases and V 2 bases, and 8 bases lay outside the gene matches. The CDR3 covers 18 residues. This CDR3 reads CASSLLRDRGGGANVLTF. Here the CDR3 DNA reads TGTGCCAGCAGCTTACTACGGGACAGGGGTGGTGGGGCCAACGTCCTGACTTTC.

The V gene is TRBV7-9, the J gene TRBJ2-1; 10 nucleotides match TRBD1. The CDR3 has 19 amino acids. V trimming: 5 bases; J trimming: 0 bases; junction bases outside the gene matches: 13. The germline CDR1 and CDR2 sequences are SEHNR and FQNEAQ (reference sequence). The CDR3 is CASSKRGTGAISSYNEQFF. Written as DNA, the CDR3 is TGTGCCAGCAGCAAAAGAGGGACAGGGGCGATAAGCTCCTACAATGAGCAGTTCTTC.